Detailed here is one T cell receptor (beta chain). This sample stems from a study of blood T cell repertoires in COVID-19. As for the study in general: COVID-19 samples collected from the United States, Italy and Spain covered acute and convalescent phases. PBMCs, B-cell-depleted T cells, or T cells provided the cDNA or gDNA that made up the material.

In the original analysis: Reference gene primer amplification gave nucleated cell count estimates. Here immunoSEQ multiplex PCR was the method, and the copy in TCRdb shows in-frame clones only, minus some. Clone size and the V and J calls come from that table; the DNA yielded D and trimming. The sample gives some 200,000 clones, about 86% of which show up once; 2% to 2.5% is in the top ten. V was clipped by 1 base and J by 3 bases; unmatched bases: 13. Germline CDR1 SGHAT, CDR2 FQNNGV. This CDR3 spans 19 amino acids. The sequence came from a woman between 45 and 60 years old with acute or convalescent COVID-19. The sample was peripheral blood. This chain joins TRBV11-2 and TRBJ1-3; 9 nucleotides line up with TRBD1. The chain's CDR3 is CASSLVNTGGPTDGNTIYF. The CDR3 DNA reads TGTGCCAGCAGCTTAGTGAACACAGGGGGCCCAACTGATGGAAACACCATATATTTT.